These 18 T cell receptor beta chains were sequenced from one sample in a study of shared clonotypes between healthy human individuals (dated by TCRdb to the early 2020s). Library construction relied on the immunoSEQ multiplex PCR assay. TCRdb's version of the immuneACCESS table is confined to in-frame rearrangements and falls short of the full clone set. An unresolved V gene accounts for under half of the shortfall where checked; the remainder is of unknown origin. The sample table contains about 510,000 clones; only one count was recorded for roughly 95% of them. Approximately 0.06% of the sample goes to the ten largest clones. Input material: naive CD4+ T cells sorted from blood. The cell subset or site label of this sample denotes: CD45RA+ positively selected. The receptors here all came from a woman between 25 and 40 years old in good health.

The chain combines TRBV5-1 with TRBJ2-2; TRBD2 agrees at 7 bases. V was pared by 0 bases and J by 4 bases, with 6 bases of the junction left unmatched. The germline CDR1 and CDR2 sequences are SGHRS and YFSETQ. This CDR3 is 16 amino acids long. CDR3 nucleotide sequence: TGCGCCAGCAGCTTGGGATTAGCGGGTCCCACCGGGGAGCTGTTTTTT. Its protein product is CASSLGLAGPTGELFF.

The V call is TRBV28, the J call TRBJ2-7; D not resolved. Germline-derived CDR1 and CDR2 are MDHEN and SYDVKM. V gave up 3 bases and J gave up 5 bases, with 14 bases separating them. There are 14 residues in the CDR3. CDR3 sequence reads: CASSFRLATHEQYF. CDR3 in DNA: TGTGCCAGCAGTTTTCGTCTCGCCACCCACGAGCAGTACTTC.

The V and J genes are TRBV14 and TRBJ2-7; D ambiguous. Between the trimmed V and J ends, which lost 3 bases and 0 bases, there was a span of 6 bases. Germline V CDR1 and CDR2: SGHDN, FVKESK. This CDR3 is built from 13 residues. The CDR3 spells CASSHIRSYEQYF. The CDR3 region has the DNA TGTGCCAGCAGCCACATCCGCTCCTACGAGCAGTACTTC.

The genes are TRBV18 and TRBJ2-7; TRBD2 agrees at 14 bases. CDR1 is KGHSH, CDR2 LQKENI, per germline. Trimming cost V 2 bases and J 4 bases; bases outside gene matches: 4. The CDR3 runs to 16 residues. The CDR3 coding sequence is TGTGCCAGCTCACCATCCGGACTAGCGGGGGGTTACGAGCAGTACTTC. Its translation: CASSPSGLAGGYEQYF.

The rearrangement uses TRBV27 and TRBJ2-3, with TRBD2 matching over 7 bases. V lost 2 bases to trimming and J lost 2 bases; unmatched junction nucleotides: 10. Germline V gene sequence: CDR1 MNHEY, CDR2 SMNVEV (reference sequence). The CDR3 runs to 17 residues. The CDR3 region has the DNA TGTGCCAGCAGTTTAAAAATTACTAGCGCGTACACAGATACGCAGTATTTT. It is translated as CASSLKITSAYTDTQYF.

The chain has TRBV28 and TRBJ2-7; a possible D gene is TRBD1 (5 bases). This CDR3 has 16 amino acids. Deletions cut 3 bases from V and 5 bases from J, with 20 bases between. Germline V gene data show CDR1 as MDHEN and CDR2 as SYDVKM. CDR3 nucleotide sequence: TGTGCCAGCAGTTTCCCCGTAGGGGCGAAAGAGGACGAGCAGTACTTC. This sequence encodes CASSFPVGAKEDEQYF. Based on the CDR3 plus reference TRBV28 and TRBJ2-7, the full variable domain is DVKVTQSSRYLVKRTGEKVFLECVQDMDHENMFWYRQDPGLGLRLIYFSYDVKMKEKGDIPEGYSVSREKKERFSLILESASTNQTSMYLCASSFPVGAKEDEQYFGPGTRLTVT.

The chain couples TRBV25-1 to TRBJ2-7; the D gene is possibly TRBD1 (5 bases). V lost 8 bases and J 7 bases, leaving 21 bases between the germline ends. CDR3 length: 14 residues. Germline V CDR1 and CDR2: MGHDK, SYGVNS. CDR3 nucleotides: TGTGCCAGCGTTCAAAGGGGCCGTTCGGGTGAGCAGTACTTC. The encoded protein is CASVQRGRSGEQYF.

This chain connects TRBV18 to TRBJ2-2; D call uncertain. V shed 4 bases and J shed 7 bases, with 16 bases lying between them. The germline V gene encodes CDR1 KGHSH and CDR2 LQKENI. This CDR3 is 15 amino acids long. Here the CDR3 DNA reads TGTGCCAGCTCACTAGGTGAGCCTCAACACGGGGAGCTGTTTTTT. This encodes CASSLGEPQHGELFF.

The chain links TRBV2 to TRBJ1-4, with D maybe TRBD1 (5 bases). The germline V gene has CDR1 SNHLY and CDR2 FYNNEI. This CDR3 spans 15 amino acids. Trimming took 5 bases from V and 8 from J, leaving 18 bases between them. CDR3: CASSSNQGVREKLFF. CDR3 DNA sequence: TGTGCCAGCAGTAGTAACCAGGGTGTACGAGAAAAACTGTTTTTT.

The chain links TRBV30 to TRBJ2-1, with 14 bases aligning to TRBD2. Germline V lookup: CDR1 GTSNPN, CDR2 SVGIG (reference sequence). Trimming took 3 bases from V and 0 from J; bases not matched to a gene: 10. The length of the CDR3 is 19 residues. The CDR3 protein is CAWRGGLAGAWGSYNEQFF. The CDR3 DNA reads TGTGCCTGGAGGGGGGGACTAGCGGGAGCTTGGGGCTCCTACAATGAGCAGTTCTTC.

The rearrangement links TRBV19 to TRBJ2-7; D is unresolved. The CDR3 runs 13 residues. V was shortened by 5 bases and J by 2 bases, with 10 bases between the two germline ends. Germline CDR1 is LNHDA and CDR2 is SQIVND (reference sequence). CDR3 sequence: CASSPSTAYEQYF. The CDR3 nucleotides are TGTGCCAGTAGTCCTAGTACAGCCTACGAGCAGTACTTC.

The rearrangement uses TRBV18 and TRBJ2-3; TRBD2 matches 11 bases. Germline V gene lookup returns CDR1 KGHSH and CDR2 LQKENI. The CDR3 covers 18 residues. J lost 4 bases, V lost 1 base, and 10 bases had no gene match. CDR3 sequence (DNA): TGTGCCAGCTCACCACTGGGACTAGCGGTGGGTAGAGCAGATACGCAGTATTTT. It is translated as CASSPLGLAVGRADTQYF.

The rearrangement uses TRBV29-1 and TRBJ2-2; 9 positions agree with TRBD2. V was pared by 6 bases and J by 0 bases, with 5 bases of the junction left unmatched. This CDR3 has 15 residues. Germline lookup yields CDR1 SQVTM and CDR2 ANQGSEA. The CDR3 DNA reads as TGCAGCGTCGCGAGCGGGAGGACGAACACCGGGGAGCTGTTTTTT. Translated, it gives CSVASGRTNTGELFF.

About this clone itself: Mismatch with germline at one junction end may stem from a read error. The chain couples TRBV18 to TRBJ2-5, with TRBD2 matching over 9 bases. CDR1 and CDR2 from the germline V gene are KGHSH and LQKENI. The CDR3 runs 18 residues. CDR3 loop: CAGSPQGSGSVVQETQYF. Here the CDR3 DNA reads TGTGCCGGCTCACCCCAGGGTAGCGGGAGTGTCGTCCAAGAGACCCAGTACTTC.

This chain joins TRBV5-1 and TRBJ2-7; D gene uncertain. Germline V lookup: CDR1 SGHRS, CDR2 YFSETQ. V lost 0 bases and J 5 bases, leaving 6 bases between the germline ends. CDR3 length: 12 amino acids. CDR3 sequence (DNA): TGCGCCAGCAGCTTGGGGTGGCACGAGCAGTACTTC. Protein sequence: CASSLGWHEQYF.

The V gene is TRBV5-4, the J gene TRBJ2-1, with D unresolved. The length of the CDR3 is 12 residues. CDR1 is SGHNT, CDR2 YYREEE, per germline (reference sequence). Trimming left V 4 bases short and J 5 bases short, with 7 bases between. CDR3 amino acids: CASSTPDNEQFF. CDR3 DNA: TGTGCCAGCAGCACCCCCGACAATGAGCAGTTCTTC.

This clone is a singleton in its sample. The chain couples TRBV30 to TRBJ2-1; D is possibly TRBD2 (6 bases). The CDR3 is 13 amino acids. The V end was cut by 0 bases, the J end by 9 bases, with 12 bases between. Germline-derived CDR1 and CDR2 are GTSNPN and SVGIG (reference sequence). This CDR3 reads CAWSVRAGGEQFF. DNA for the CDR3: TGTGCCTGGAGTGTCCGAGCCGGGGGTGAGCAGTTCTTC. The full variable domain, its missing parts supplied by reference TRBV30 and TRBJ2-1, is SQTIHQWPATLVQPVGSPLSLECTVEGTSNPNLYWYRQAAGRGLQLLFYSVGIGQISSEVPQNLSASRPQDRQFILSSKKLLLSDSGFYLCAWSVRAGGEQFFGPGTRLTVL.

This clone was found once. The CDR3 spells CASLQRDRVPYEQYF. The DNA for the CDR3 is TGTGCCAGCCTACAACGGGACAGGGTGCCCTACGAGCAGTACTTC. This chain connects TRBV21-1 to TRBJ2-7; the table's D gene call, TRBD1, was not cross checked with the DNA. TRBV21-1 corresponds to a pseudogene. The CDR3 loop spans 15 amino acids.